One and the same sample provided the 30 T cell receptor beta chains below, sequenced in a study of shared clonotypes between healthy human individuals (dated by TCRdb to about 2020). Library preparation was by the immunoSEQ multiplex PCR assay. Held by TCRdb, this immuneACCESS table contains in-frame sequences only and omits some clones. Under half of the omission traces to an unresolved V gene where checked; the cause of the rest is unknown. The table for this sample lists over 700,000 clones; around 77% of them were counted only once. The top ten hold approximately 1.7% of the sample. Sequencing used memory CD4+ T cells sorted from blood. The cell subset or site label for this specimen denotes: CD45RA-negative fraction. The source is a woman aged 25-40 years in good health.

This clone has a count of ten or more. Different DNA sequences within this sample yield the same CDR3. The genes are TRBV5-1 and TRBJ2-1; D ambiguous. Germline CDR1 reads SGHRS; CDR2 reads YFSETQ. CDR3 length: 15 amino acids. The ends were cut back, 0 bases at V and 0 bases at J, with 7 bases in the middle. CDR3 sequence reads: CASSLDVSSYNEQFF. The CDR3 DNA reads as TGCGCCAGCAGCTTGGATGTGAGCTCCTACAATGAGCAGTTCTTC.

The J gene is TRBJ1-2, the V gene TRBV28, with 10 bases aligning to TRBD1. CDR3 length: 17 residues. Germline trimming cut 6 bases from V and 5 bases from J; bases unmatched to any gene: 15. The germline V gene encodes CDR1 MDHEN and CDR2 SYDVKM. In nucleotides, the CDR3 is TGTGCCAGCAGCCAGGGGGGACAGGGGCCAACGGGTTATGGCTACACCTTC. Its translation is CASSQGGQGPTGYGYTF.

The J gene is TRBJ2-3, the V gene TRBV27; TRBD2 matches at 8 bases. J was trimmed by 3 bases and V by 6 bases; bases with no gene match: 2. Germline-derived CDR1 and CDR2 are MNHEY and SMNVEV (reference sequence). The CDR3 totals 13 residues. In nucleotides, the CDR3 is TGTGCCAGCAGACGGGAGGGGACAGATACGCAGTATTTT. It translates to CASRREGTDTQYF.

This clone came up a few times. Since a much larger clone is just one base distant, this may be a read error. Other DNA sequences within the sample encode an identical CDR3. V usage is TRBV5-1 and J usage is TRBJ2-2, with 11 nucleotides matching TRBD1. The trim removed 4 bases at V and 4 bases at J, leaving 3 bases unmatched. CDR1 is SGHRS and CDR2 is YFSETQ in the germline V gene. CDR3 length: 15 residues. The CDR3 loop is CASSPGTGGTGELFF. The CDR3, as DNA: TGCGCCAGCAGCCCAGGGACAGGGGGCACCGGGGAGCTGTTTTTT.

This clone has a handful of counts. The genes are TRBV6-4 and TRBJ2-1; 8 bases fit TRBD1. Germline assignment: CDR1 MRHNA and CDR2 SNTAGT. Trimming at V came to 3 bases and at J to 2 bases, leaving 6 bases not matched to a gene. The CDR3 length is 16 residues. Here the CDR3 reads CASSERDRYPYNEQFF. Written as DNA, the CDR3 is TGTGCCAGCAGTGAAAGGGACAGGTACCCCTACAATGAGCAGTTCTTC.

The chain recombines TRBV28 with TRBJ1-6; 9 bases are a match to TRBD1. CDR1 is MDHEN and CDR2 is SYDVKM in the germline V gene. This CDR3 is 15 amino acids long. V shed 5 bases and J 10 bases; nucleotides not matched to a gene: 9. CDR3 nucleotides: TGTGCCAGCAGTCTACAGGGGGCTCGTGGATCACCCCTCCACTTT. This gives the protein CASSLQGARGSPLHF.

About this clone itself: The sample contains more than one DNA sequence encoding this CDR3. The chain carries TRBV5-1 and TRBJ1-6; TRBD1 aligns across 9 bases. Per germline, CDR1 SGHRS and CDR2 YFSETQ. CDR3 size: 14 residues. After removal of 1 base from V and 9 bases from J, the junction contained 2 bases not matched to a gene. The DNA for the CDR3 is TGCGCCAGCAGCTTGAACAGGGGGCTTTCACCCCTCCACTTT. This sequence encodes CASSLNRGLSPLHF.

This clone was detected only a few times. This sequence joins TRBV2 and TRBJ1-5; 7 nucleotides align to TRBD1. V gave up 6 bases and J gave up 6 bases; unmatched junction bases: 2. Germline assignment: CDR1 SNHLY and CDR2 FYNNEI. The CDR3 is 12 amino acids. In DNA form, the CDR3 reads TGTGCCAGCAGAAGACAGGGTCAGCCCCAGCATTTT. Protein: CASRRQGQPQHF.

The chain combines TRBV28 with TRBJ2-7; no reliable D call. Trimming removed 1 base from V and 2 bases from J, with 9 bases in between. The CDR3 covers 14 residues. CDR1 is MDHEN, CDR2 SYDVKM, per germline. CDR3 sequence reads: CASSLYLSPYEQYF. For the CDR3, the DNA is TGTGCCAGCAGTTTATATTTAAGCCCCTACGAGCAGTACTTC.

The rearrangement uses TRBV6-1 and TRBJ2-2; D call uncertain. This CDR3 comprises 12 residues. The V gene lost 3 bases and the J gene lost 7 bases, with 6 bases spanning the gap. CDR1 MNHNS and CDR2 SASEGT come from the germline V gene. DNA for the CDR3: TGTGCCAGCAGTGACCTGGGCGGGGAGCTGTTTTTT. This codes for CASSDLGGELFF.

The genes are TRBV28 and TRBJ2-1; perhaps D is TRBD1 or TRBD2 (5 bases each). This CDR3 comprises 14 residues. Germline CDR1 reads MDHEN; CDR2 reads SYDVKM. V lost 6 bases and J lost 0, with 9 bases in between. The CDR3 spells CASSWGSSYNEQFF. CDR3 DNA sequence: TGTGCCAGCAGCTGGGGGAGCTCCTACAATGAGCAGTTCTTC. Full variable domain (outside the CDR3, taken from reference TRBV28 and TRBJ2-1): DVKVTQSSRYLVKRTGEKVFLECVQDMDHENMFWYRQDPGLGLRLIYFSYDVKMKEKGDIPEGYSVSREKKERFSLILESASTNQTSMYLCASSWGSSYNEQFFGPGTRLTVL.

This clone appeared a few times. J is TRBJ2-1 and V is TRBV27, with D tentatively TRBD2 (5 bases). V dropped 5 bases and J dropped 5 bases, with 16 bases sitting between them. Germline V gene lookup returns CDR1 MNHEY and CDR2 SMNVEV (reference sequence). The CDR3 is 15 amino acids. The CDR3 sequence is CASSTHASNNNEQFF. The CDR3 DNA follows: TGTGCCAGCAGTACCCACGCTAGCAATAACAATGAGCAGTTCTTC.

This rearrangement joins TRBV21-1 to TRBJ2-3; the table names TRBD2, a call not compared with the DNA. TRBV21-1 is a listed pseudogene. This CDR3 is 17 amino acids long. The CDR3 coding sequence is TGTGCCCGGCAGGGTCCTAGCGGCCGTGCTAGCACAGATACGCAGTATTTT. Protein product: CARQGPSGRASTDTQYF.

This clone was seen a single time. The genes are TRBV7-9 and TRBJ2-7, with D unclear. The V gene's germline CDR1 is SEHNR and CDR2 FQNEAQ (reference sequence). V dropped 1 base and J dropped 3 bases, with 7 bases sitting between them. This CDR3 has 13 residues. CDR3 amino acids: CASSLVLDYEQYF. The CDR3 DNA follows: TGTGCCAGCAGCTTAGTCCTGGACTACGAGCAGTACTTC.

The chain uses TRBV9 and TRBJ2-1; a possible D gene is TRBD2 (6 bases). Trimming took off 2 bases at V and 8 bases at J, with 17 bases between the two ends. The CDR3 length is 15 residues. Germline lookup yields CDR1 SGDLS and CDR2 YYNGEE. This chain's CDR3 is CASSVYSGKWDEQFF. The CDR3 region has the DNA TGTGCCAGCAGCGTTTATAGCGGCAAGTGGGATGAGCAGTTCTTC.

The rearrangement joins TRBV6-1 to TRBJ1-2; tentative D call: TRBD1 (5 bases). Trimming cost V 1 base and J 3 bases, with 9 bases left between them. This CDR3 contains 14 residues. The germline CDR1 and CDR2 sequences are MNHNS and SASEGT. DNA of the CDR3: TGTGCCAGCAGTGAAGGGGACGGATACTATGGCTACACCTTC. This translates into CASSEGDGYYGYTF.

This clone has at least ten counts. The chain links TRBV6-4 to TRBJ2-2; TRBD2 agrees at 9 bases. CDR3 length: 18 residues. Germline V gene sequence: CDR1 MRHNA, CDR2 SNTAGT. J gave up 2 bases and V 0 bases, and 7 bases lay outside the gene matches. The DNA for the CDR3 is TGTGCCAGCAGTGACTCTGTCTTGCTAGCGGGAAACACCGGGGAGCTGTTTTTT. This translates into CASSDSVLLAGNTGELFF.

Of note for this clone: The same CDR3 arises from other DNA sequences in this sample as well. The chain uses TRBV9 and TRBJ1-5; maybe TRBD1 (5 bases). CDR1 SGDLS and CDR2 YYNGEE come from the germline V gene. Trimming took off 0 bases at V and 1 base at J, with 8 bases between the two ends. CDR3 length: 15 residues. CDR3 residues: CASSVGTLSNQPQHF. CDR3 nucleotides: TGTGCCAGCAGCGTAGGGACACTGAGCAATCAGCCCCAGCATTTT.

This clone appeared once. Other DNA sequences in this specimen translate into the identical CDR3. V is TRBV15 and J is TRBJ2-7; unclear D gene. The CDR3 loop spans 13 amino acids. Germline V gene sequence: CDR1 LNHNV, CDR2 YYDKDF (reference sequence). Trimming cost V 0 bases and J 7 bases, with 10 bases left between them. CDR3 amino acids: CATSRDPLREQYF. The CDR3 DNA reads as TGTGCCACCAGCAGAGATCCCCTCCGTGAGCAGTACTTC.

The rearrangement links TRBV6-5 to TRBJ2-7; D possibly corresponds to TRBD2 (7 bases). Deletions cut 2 bases from V and 1 base from J, with 15 bases between. This CDR3 is built from 16 residues. Per the germline V gene, CDR1 is MNHEY and CDR2 is SVGAGI. The CDR3 region has the DNA TGTGCCAGCAGTTACGGGGGGGCTAGCGCATCCTACGAGCAGTACTTC. This codes for CASSYGGASASYEQYF.

In this sample, this clone turned up a few times. This rearrangement joins TRBV12-1 to TRBJ1-2; the table's D call, TRBD1, has no DNA check behind it. TRBV12-1 is a listed pseudogene. The CDR3 runs 13 residues. DNA for the CDR3: TGTGCCAGCAGCTTTGTACAGGGCAATGGCTACACCTTC. It is translated as CASSFVQGNGYTF.

With regard to this clone: Other nucleotide sequences in the sample specify the same CDR3. The chain has TRBV29-1 and TRBJ2-5, with D maybe TRBD2 (7 bases). This CDR3 comprises 13 residues. Deletions cut 3 bases from V and 2 bases from J, with 10 bases between. Germline V lookup: CDR1 SQVTM, CDR2 ANQGSEA. CDR3 sequence (DNA): TGCAGCGTTGATGGGAGGGGGCAAGAGACCCAGTACTTC. Translation gives CSVDGRGQETQYF.

This rearrangement joins TRBV11-2 to TRBJ2-5, with TRBD2 matching over 8 bases. The CDR3 covers 14 residues. Per the germline V gene, CDR1 is SGHAT and CDR2 is FQNNGV. J lost 5 bases, V lost 1 base, and 3 bases had no gene match. The CDR3 is CASSLGLARETQYF. In nucleotides, the CDR3 is TGTGCCAGCAGCTTAGGACTAGCGAGGGAGACCCAGTACTTC.

This clone was counted only a few times. The chain links TRBV6-1 to TRBJ2-7; TRBD2 might be the D (5 bases). Per germline, CDR1 MNHNS and CDR2 SASEGT. The CDR3 is made up of 14 amino acids. Trimming shortened V by 6 bases and J by 3 bases, and 15 bases separated the two germline ends. The CDR3 DNA follows: TGTGCCAGCAGGGACGTCGGAGCGGACTACGAGCAGTACTTC. Translating it yields CASRDVGADYEQYF.

This clone was observed a single time. The chain combines TRBV5-5 with TRBJ1-2; D remains unclear. The germline V and J ends were trimmed by 0 bases and 4 bases, with 7 bases remaining between them. The germline gives CDR1 SGHKS, CDR2 YYEKEE (reference sequence). The CDR3 is made up of 13 amino acids. The CDR3 DNA is TGTGCCAGCAGCTTGGCTGTTTCCTATGGCTACACCTTC. Translated: CASSLAVSYGYTF.

The chain links TRBV7-3 to TRBJ2-1, with TRBD2 matching 9 bases. The germline CDR1 and CDR2 sequences are SGHTA and FQGTGA. Losses at the gene ends were 4 bases for V and 7 bases for J; bases not matched to a gene: 5. The CDR3 has 14 amino acids. As DNA, the CDR3 is TGTGCCAGCAGCTCATCAGGACTAGCGAATGAGCAGTTCTTC. Its protein is CASSSSGLANEQFF.

The chain joins TRBV13 to TRBJ2-1; TRBD1 matches at 9 bases. Germline V gene lookup returns CDR1 PRHDT and CDR2 FYEKMQ (reference sequence). CDR3 size: 12 residues. The V segment lost 5 bases and the J segment 11 bases; nucleotides outside the gene matches: 4. This CDR3 is CASSVDRGQQFF. CDR3 DNA: TGTGCCAGCAGCGTGGACAGGGGTCAGCAGTTCTTC.

As concerns this clone: A much larger clone lies one base from this, so it may be a read error. The rearrangement uses TRBV5-1 and TRBJ1-3; 8 nucleotides line up with TRBD1. There are 16 residues in the CDR3. J was trimmed by 4 bases and V by 4 bases; bases with no gene match: 10. Germline lookup yields CDR1 SGHRS and CDR2 YFSETQ. In DNA form, the CDR3 reads TGCGCCAGCAGCCTCTCGGCAGGGGGCGCGGGAAACACCATATATTTT. It translates to CASSLSAGGAGNTIYF.

V and J are TRBV4-1 and TRBJ2-3, with D possibly being TRBD2 (5 bases). Trimming removed 5 bases from V and 5 bases from J, with 20 bases in between. CDR1 is MGHRA and CDR2 is YSYEKL in the germline V gene. The CDR3 totals 16 residues. Written as DNA, the CDR3 is TGCGCCAGCAGCATCCGGTCTACCGGGGAAATAGATACGCAGTATTTT. Translated, it gives CASSIRSTGEIDTQYF.

This clone was detected only once. The chain couples TRBV7-9 to TRBJ2-7, with TRBD1 as a possible D gene (6 bases). Germline V gene lookup returns CDR1 SEHNR and CDR2 FQNEAQ (reference sequence). The V gene lost 6 bases and the J gene lost 4 bases, with 13 bases spanning the gap. The CDR3 is 13 amino acids. CDR3: CASSTDSKYEQYF. Here the CDR3 DNA reads TGTGCCAGCAGTACGGACAGCAAGTACGAGCAGTACTTC.